A single sample gave rise to the 29 T cell receptor beta chains below, sequenced in a study of shared clonotypes between healthy human individuals. Generated by immunoSEQ multiplex PCR, the TCRdb table keeps only in-frame clones and is missing some. The table lists millions of clones, 95% of them singletons. What was sequenced was naive CD4+ T cells sorted from blood. Documented subset: CD45RA+ positively selected. The receptors come from a man younger than 30 in good health.

This chain uses TRBV28 with TRBJ1-1, with D unresolved. Trimming shortened V by 8 bases and J by 0 bases, and 10 bases separated the two germline ends. This CDR3 is 13 amino acids long. Germline V gives CDR1 MDHEN, CDR2 SYDVKM. In DNA form, the CDR3 reads TGTGCCAGCTCTCGCCGGTTGAACACTGAAGCTTTCTTT. It yields the protein CASSRRLNTEAFF.

V and J are TRBV5-8 and TRBJ1-1; D gene ambiguous. This CDR3 has 13 amino acids. The V and J ends lost 3 bases and 2 bases respectively, with 8 bases between them. CDR1 SGHTS and CDR2 YDEGEE come from the germline V gene. The CDR3 here is CASSSFENTEAFF. DNA of the CDR3: TGTGCCAGCAGCTCTTTTGAAAACACTGAAGCTTTCTTT.

The CDR3 loop reads CASSAEGTQYF. CDR3 sequence (DNA): TGCGCCAGCAGCGCAGAAGGGACCCAGTACTTC. The chain recombines TRBV5-1 with TRBJ2-5; D remains unclear. Germline loops: CDR1 SGHRS, CDR2 YFSETQ. Trimming removed 4 bases at V and 7 bases at J, with 8 bases between. This CDR3 spans 11 amino acids.

CDR3 bases: TGTGCCAGCAGCTTAGGGCAGCCTGGAAACACCATATATTTT. This gives the protein CASSLGQPGNTIYF. The V and J genes are TRBV7-9 and TRBJ1-3, with D unclear. This CDR3 spans 14 amino acids. The germline CDR1 and CDR2 sequences are SEHNR and FQNEAQ (reference sequence). Between the trimmed V and J ends, which lost 1 base and 2 bases, there was a span of 6 bases.

This clone was recorded only once. The chain recombines TRBV19 with TRBJ2-2; TRBD1 is a possible D gene (6 bases). This CDR3 region has 14 residues. Deletions cut 1 base from V and 3 bases from J, with 6 bases between. Germline V gene data show CDR1 as LNHDA and CDR2 as SQIVND (reference sequence). This CDR3 reads CASSIAGDTGELFF. The CDR3 DNA sequence: TGTGCCAGTAGTATAGCAGGGGACACCGGGGAGCTGTTTTTT.

As DNA, the CDR3 is TGTGCCAGCAGTGAAGAGGATGTACTGGGGAAAACTAATCAGCCCCAGCATTTT. The encoded protein is CASSEEDVLGKTNQPQHF. The chain employs TRBV6-1 and TRBJ1-5; no reliable D call. CDR1 MNHNS and CDR2 SASEGT come from the germline V gene. This CDR3 has 18 residues. Trimming removed 1 base from V and 4 bases from J, with 20 bases in between.

V is TRBV6-1 and J is TRBJ2-7, with 7 bases identical to TRBD1. The CDR3 runs to 13 residues. Germline V lookup: CDR1 MNHNS, CDR2 SASEGT. With V trimmed by 5 bases and J by 3 bases, 4 bases remained unmatched. The CDR3 bases are TGTGCCAGCAGTCCGGGACAGTTCTACGAGCAGTACTTC. Translating gives CASSPGQFYEQYF.

A single count supports this clone. The V gene is TRBV4-3, the J gene TRBJ1-4, with 9 bases identical to TRBD1. The CDR3 is 14 residues long. The trim removed 4 bases at V and 4 bases at J, leaving 1 base unmatched. Germline V CDR1 and CDR2: LGHNA, YSLEER. CDR3 bases: TGCGCCAGCAGCCCGGGACAGGGTAATGAAAAACTGTTTTTT. Its translation: CASSPGQGNEKLFF.

The chain joins TRBV30 to TRBJ2-3; D uncertain. Trimming shortened V by 1 base and J by 8 bases, and 13 bases separated the two germline ends. The length of the CDR3 is 13 residues. CDR1 is GTSNPN and CDR2 is SVGIG in the germline V gene (reference sequence). CDR3 in amino acids: CAWSESRYATQYF. Written as DNA, the CDR3 is TGTGCCTGGAGTGAGTCCAGGTATGCTACGCAGTATTTT. The variable domain in full, completed from reference TRBV30 and TRBJ2-3, reads SQTIHQWPATLVQPVGSPLSLECTVEGTSNPNLYWYRQAAGRGLQLLFYSVGIGQISSEVPQNLSASRPQDRQFILSSKKLLLSDSGFYLCAWSESRYATQYFGPGTRLTVL.

This chain links TRBV10-1 with TRBJ2-7; 9 nucleotides agree with TRBD2. The CDR3 runs 13 residues. Per the germline V gene, CDR1 is WNHNN and CDR2 is SYGVQD (reference sequence). With V trimmed by 10 bases and J by 4 bases, 8 bases remained unmatched. The CDR3 region has the DNA TGCGCCATCACGACTAGCGGAATTTACGAGCAGTACTTC. Encoded protein: CAITTSGIYEQYF.

The CDR3 protein is CASSYFEKGALPEQFF. The DNA of the CDR3 is TGTGCCAGCAGTTACTTTGAGAAGGGGGCCCTACCTGAGCAGTTCTTC. The J gene is TRBJ2-1, the V gene TRBV6-5, with 7 bases aligning to TRBD1. Losses at the gene ends were 1 base for V and 9 bases for J; bases not matched to a gene: 12. CDR3 length: 16 residues. Germline values: CDR1 MNHEY, CDR2 SVGAGI.

The gene calls are TRBV30 and TRBJ2-2; D gene uncertain. Trimming pared 5 bases from V and 6 bases from J, leaving 10 bases between. CDR1 and CDR2 (germline): GTSNPN, SVGIG (reference sequence). This CDR3 region has 12 residues. The DNA for the CDR3 is TGTGCCTGGTGCCCCGATGCCGGGGAGCTGTTTTTT. Translating it yields CAWCPDAGELFF.

The genes are TRBV10-3 and TRBJ2-3, with D maybe TRBD1 (5 bases). Germline CDR1 ENHRY, CDR2 SYGVKD. The V end lost 4 bases, the J end lost 3 bases, and 14 bases lay between the germline ends. The CDR3 contains 15 residues. CDR3 sequence reads: CAISGEGVGTDTQYF. The CDR3 nucleotides read TGTGCCATCAGTGGAGAAGGGGTCGGGACAGATACGCAGTATTTT.

This clone was seen just once. The V and J genes are TRBV10-3 and TRBJ2-3, with 9 bases that match TRBD2. Trimming took 3 bases from V and 4 from J; bases not matched to a gene: 8. Germline values: CDR1 ENHRY, CDR2 SYGVKD. The length of the CDR3 is 16 residues. CDR3 sequence: CAISDKGGLAADTQYF. CDR3 DNA sequence: TGTGCCATCAGTGATAAGGGGGGACTAGCCGCAGATACGCAGTATTTT.

The chain uses TRBV18 and TRBJ2-7; 8 positions match TRBD1. Losses at the gene ends were 0 bases for V and 3 bases for J; bases not matched to a gene: 7. The CDR3 has 16 amino acids. CDR1 is KGHSH, CDR2 LQKENI, per germline. The CDR3 is CASSPPPGGRGYEQYF. As DNA, the CDR3 is TGTGCCAGCTCACCACCGCCAGGGGGCAGAGGCTACGAGCAGTACTTC.

This chain connects TRBV4-1 to TRBJ2-7; D remains unclear. Germline-derived CDR1 and CDR2 are MGHRA and YSYEKL. The length of the CDR3 is 12 residues. V lost 3 bases, J lost 3 bases, and 6 bases lay in between. The CDR3 nucleotides are TGCGCCAGCAGCCAGACCGGCTACGAGCAGTACTTC. It is translated as CASSQTGYEQYF.

V usage is TRBV7-9 and J usage is TRBJ2-2; TRBD1 matches at 8 bases. The CDR3 spans 16 residues. Germline assignment: CDR1 SEHNR and CDR2 FQNEAQ (reference sequence). V was clipped by 7 bases and J by 2 bases; unmatched bases: 9. CDR3 DNA: TGTGCCAGCAACCCAACAGGGGGATTTAACACCGGGGAGCTGTTTTTT. Translating gives CASNPTGGFNTGELFF.

This clone was counted between two and nine times. The genes are TRBV19 and TRBJ2-6, with D tentatively TRBD1 or TRBD2 (5 bases each). V was clipped by 2 bases and J by 4 bases, with 9 bases between them. Germline V CDR1 and CDR2: LNHDA, SQIVND (reference sequence). The CDR3 has 15 amino acids. The CDR3, as DNA: TGTGCCAGTAGTATAAGGGGACCAGGGGCCAACGTCCTGACTTTC. Its translation is CASSIRGPGANVLTF.

The V gene is TRBV6-6, the J gene TRBJ2-2, with TRBD2 identical over 8 bases. Germline lookup yields CDR1 MNHNY and CDR2 SVGAGI (reference sequence). Losses at the gene ends were 6 bases for V and 4 bases for J; bases not matched to a gene: 7. The CDR3 loop spans 15 amino acids. This CDR3 is CASSRTGLGTGELFF. In nucleotides, the CDR3 is TGTGCCAGCAGCCGAACGGGACTAGGCACCGGGGAGCTGTTTTTT.

Only one count was recorded for this clone. The rearrangement links TRBV4-1 to TRBJ2-5; the D gene is possibly TRBD2 (5 bases). CDR1 is MGHRA, CDR2 YSYEKL, per germline. V was clipped by 2 bases and J by 7 bases, with 11 bases between them. The CDR3 has 13 residues. CDR3 bases: TGCGCCAGCAGCCAACCTGTAGGAGGGACCCAGTACTTC. It encodes CASSQPVGGTQYF.

V usage is TRBV9 and J usage is TRBJ2-2; the D gene is possibly TRBD2 (5 bases). Germline V gene lookup returns CDR1 SGDLS and CDR2 YYNGEE. The CDR3 has 16 amino acids. Trimming shortened V by 4 bases and J by 0 bases, and 13 bases separated the two germline ends. The CDR3 sequence is CASSQTSGANTGELFF. DNA of the CDR3: TGTGCCAGCAGCCAGACCAGCGGAGCGAACACCGGGGAGCTGTTTTTT.

This sequence joins TRBV4-1 and TRBJ2-1, with TRBD2 matching 10 bases. V dropped 0 bases and J dropped 3; count of bases not matched to a gene: 2. The CDR3 runs 16 residues. Germline V gives CDR1 MGHRA, CDR2 YSYEKL. CDR3: CASSQEVAGGYNEQFF. The CDR3 coding sequence is TGCGCCAGCAGCCAAGAGGTAGCGGGAGGCTACAATGAGCAGTTCTTC.

The chain combines TRBV12-2 with TRBJ2-7; TRBD2 was called by the table and not checked on the DNA. TRBV12-2 is assigned pseudogene status. The CDR3 has 17 amino acids. For the CDR3, the DNA is TGTGCAAGTCGCTCCGGGACTAGCGGATCCTTAAGGGACGAGCAGTACTTC. Its translation is CASRSGTSGSLRDEQYF.

Regarding this clone: The sample holds other DNA sequences that translate to the same CDR3. The genes are TRBV18 and TRBJ2-7; D is uncertain. Between the trimmed V and J ends, which lost 1 base and 2 bases, there was a span of 3 bases. Germline V lookup: CDR1 KGHSH, CDR2 LQKENI. This CDR3 is 12 amino acids long. In DNA form, the CDR3 reads TGTGCCAGCTCACCACAGCCCTACGAGCAGTACTTC. Protein product: CASSPQPYEQYF.

The V and J genes are TRBV30 and TRBJ1-5; no clear D gene. Germline values: CDR1 GTSNPN, CDR2 SVGIG (reference sequence). The CDR3 contains 15 residues. V gave up 0 bases and J gave up 8 bases, with 17 bases separating them. For the CDR3, the DNA is TGTGCCTGGAGTGTAAAGTTCATAGGGATTGAGCCCCAGCATTTT. This gives the protein CAWSVKFIGIEPQHF.

V and J are TRBV5-1 and TRBJ2-5; 7 bases align to TRBD1. The germline gives CDR1 SGHRS, CDR2 YFSETQ. The CDR3 spans 15 residues. Trimming removed 5 bases from V and 2 bases from J; junction bases left unmatched: 9. The CDR3 nucleotides read TGCGCCAGCAGTAGGCCGGGACAGAGACAAGAGACCCAGTACTTC. It is translated as CASSRPGQRQETQYF.

This chain links TRBV11-2 with TRBJ2-5, with 9 bases identical to TRBD2. Germline CDR1 and CDR2: SGHAT and FQNNGV. This CDR3 has 18 residues. V lost 2 bases, J lost 4 bases, and 14 bases stayed unmatched. CDR3: CASSLTFSGGPNRETQYF. As DNA, the CDR3 is TGTGCCAGCAGCTTAACGTTTAGCGGGGGCCCGAACAGAGAGACCCAGTACTTC.

This clone was seen just once. The chain recombines TRBV5-1 with TRBJ2-4; D ambiguous. V was pared by 0 bases and J by 3 bases, with 13 bases between. Germline V gives CDR1 SGHRS, CDR2 YFSETQ. The CDR3 contains 16 residues. CDR3 in amino acids: CASSLGHPKGKNIQYF. DNA of the CDR3: TGCGCCAGCAGCTTGGGTCACCCAAAGGGCAAAAACATTCAGTACTTC. Based on the CDR3 plus reference TRBV5-1 and TRBJ2-4, the full variable domain is KAGVTQTPRYLIKTRGQQVTLSCSPISGHRSVSWYQQTPGQGLQFLFEYFSETQRNKGNFPGRFSGRQFSNSRSEMNVSTLELGDSALYLCASSLGHPKGKNIQYFGAGTRLSVL.

Here the CDR3 reads CASSPDGQIGTEAFF. The DNA for the CDR3 is TGCGCCAGCAGCCCAGACGGACAGATTGGCACTGAAGCTTTCTTT. The chain carries TRBV5-1 and TRBJ1-1, with D possibly matching TRBD1 (6 bases). The germline V gene has CDR1 SGHRS and CDR2 YFSETQ. This CDR3 contains 15 residues. The ends were cut back, 4 bases at V and 4 bases at J, with 17 bases in the middle.